This T cell receptor (beta chain) stems from a study of blood T cell repertoires in COVID-19. The J segment lost 2 bases and the V segment lost 5 bases, leaving 9 bases of the junction unmatched. Germline CDR1 reads LGHDT; CDR2 reads YNNKEL (reference sequence). This CDR3 region has 16 residues. Profiling relied on immunoSEQ multiplex PCR, and the TCRdb table lists in-frame clones only, not all of them. The sample includes hundreds of thousands of clones, 90% seen only once; the top ten take around 2.6%. Cohort assignment relied on participant-reported clinical history. Sequencing was carried out using PBMCs or T cells enriched from blood (not recorded which). This chain joins TRBV3-1 (or the pseudogene TRBV3-2) and TRBJ2-1, with 7 bases that match TRBD2. This clonotype was obtained from a man aged 55 to 69 who had recovered from COVID-19. The CDR3 DNA reads TGTGCCAGCAGCTTCTTTCGACTAGCCCCCTACAATGAGCAGTTCTTC. Translated, it gives CASSFFRLAPYNEQFF.